The rows below give T cell receptor beta chains drawn from one sample of a study of metastatic and nonmetastatic thyroid tumors. TCRdb re-clonotyped the PCR reads via MiXCR. This table holds about 43,000 clones, 3% to 3.5% found once. The sequenced sample was blood. These TCRs come from a female donor with papillary thyroid cancer or a benign thyroid nodule (not recorded which). Some clones in this sample may be carry-over from other donors' samples. Each CDR3 is given with its conserved first and last residue. The D gene is left open where the match is weak. Clone size is given for some rows only: seen once, a few or many times, or a class if the clone is expanded.

j_gene | v_gene | d_gene | abundance | CDR3aa | CDR3nt
TRBJ1-1 | TRBV5-1 | TRBD1 | few | CASSLAPQGLMNTEAFF | TGCGCCAGCAGCTTGGCCCCACAGGGGCTCATGAACACTGAAGCTTTCTTT
TRBJ2-5 | TRBV19 | TRBD2 | many | CASTSTGGSGTQWETQYF | TGTGCCAGTACCTCTACTGGTGGTAGCGGGACCCAATGGGAGACCCAGTACTTC
TRBJ2-3 | TRBV4-1 | . | medium-sized | CASSQSGEANQYF | TGCGCCAGCAGCCAGTCCGGGGAGGCGAACCAGTATTTT
TRBJ2-3 | TRBV6-4 | TRBD2 | many | CASSDSTSPTDTQYF | TGTGCCAGCAGTGACTCGACTAGCCCCACAGATACGCAGTATTTT
TRBJ2-2 | TRBV2 | . | few | CASSVQGTGELFF | TGTGCCAGCAGTGTACAGGGCACCGGGGAGCTGTTTTTT
TRBJ2-1 | TRBV20-1 | . | few | CSASRPGLRNNEQFF | TGCAGTGCTTCCCGGCCCGGACTGCGCAACAATGAGCAGTTCTTC
TRBJ1-2 | TRBV30 | TRBD1 | few | CAWRRGQRNYGYTF | TGTGCCTGGAGGAGGGGACAGAGAAACTATGGCTACACCTTC
TRBJ1-2 | TRBV3-1 | . | many | CASSPQQGYGYTF | TGTGCCAGCAGCCCCCAACAGGGATATGGCTACACCTTC
TRBJ2-7 | TRBV10-3 | . | few | CATIECDRPYEQYF | TGTGCCACCATCGAATGTGACCGACCCTACGAGCAGTACTTC
TRBJ2-3 | TRBV6-1 | TRBD1 | . | CASGQDRTDTQYF | TGTGCCAGCGGACAGGACCGCACAGATACGCAGTATTTT